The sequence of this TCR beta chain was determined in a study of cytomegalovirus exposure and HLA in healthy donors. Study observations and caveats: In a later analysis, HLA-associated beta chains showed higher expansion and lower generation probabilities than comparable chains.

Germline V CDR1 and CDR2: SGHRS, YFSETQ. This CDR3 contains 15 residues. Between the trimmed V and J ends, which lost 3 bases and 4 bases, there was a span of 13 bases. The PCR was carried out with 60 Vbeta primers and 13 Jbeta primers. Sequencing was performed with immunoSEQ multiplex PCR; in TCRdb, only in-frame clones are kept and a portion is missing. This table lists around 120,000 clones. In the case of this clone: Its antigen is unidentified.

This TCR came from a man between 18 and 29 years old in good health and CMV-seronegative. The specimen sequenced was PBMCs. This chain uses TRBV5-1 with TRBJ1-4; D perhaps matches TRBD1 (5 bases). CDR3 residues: CASSYQGGINEKLFF. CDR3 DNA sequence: TGCGCCAGCAGCTACCAGGGAGGAATTAATGAAAAACTGTTTTTT.